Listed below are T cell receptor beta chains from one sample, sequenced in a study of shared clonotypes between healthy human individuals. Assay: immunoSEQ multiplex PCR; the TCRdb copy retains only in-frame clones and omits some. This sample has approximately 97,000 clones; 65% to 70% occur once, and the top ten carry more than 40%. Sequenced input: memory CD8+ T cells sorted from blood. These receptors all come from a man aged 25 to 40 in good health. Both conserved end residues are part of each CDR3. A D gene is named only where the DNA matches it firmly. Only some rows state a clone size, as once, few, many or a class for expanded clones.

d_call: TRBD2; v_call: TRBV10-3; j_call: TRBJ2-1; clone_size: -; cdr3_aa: CAISETWTSGIQREFF; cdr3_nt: TGTGCCATCAGTGAGACCTGGACTAGCGGGATCCAGAGGGAGTTCTTC
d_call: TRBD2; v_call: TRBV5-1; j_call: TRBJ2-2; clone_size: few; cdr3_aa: CASSLSSGSRKGAGELFF; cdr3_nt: TGCGCCAGCAGCTTATCTAGCGGGAGCCGAAAGGGGGCCGGGGAGCTGTTTTTT
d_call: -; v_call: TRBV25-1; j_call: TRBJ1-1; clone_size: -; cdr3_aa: CASSATGNTEAFF; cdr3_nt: TGTGCCAGCAGTGCCACAGGGAACACTGAAGCTTTCTTT
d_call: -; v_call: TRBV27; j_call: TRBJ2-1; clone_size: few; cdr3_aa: CASKGVNEQFF; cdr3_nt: TGTGCCAGCAAGGGGGTCAATGAGCAGTTCTTC
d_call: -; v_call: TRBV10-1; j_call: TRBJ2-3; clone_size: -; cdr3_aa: CASSESGQVLYTQYF; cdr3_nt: TGCGCCAGCAGTGAGTCGGGGCAGGTGCTTTATACGCAGTATTTT
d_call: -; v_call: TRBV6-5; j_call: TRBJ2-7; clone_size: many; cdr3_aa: CASSQDRSEQYF; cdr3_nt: TGTGCCAGCAGCCAGGACAGAAGCGAGCAGTACTTC
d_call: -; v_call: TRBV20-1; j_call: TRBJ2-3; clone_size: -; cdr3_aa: CSAPGDTQYF; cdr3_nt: TGCAGTGCTCCAGGGGATACGCAGTATTTT
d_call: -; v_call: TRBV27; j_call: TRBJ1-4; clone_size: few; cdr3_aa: CASSLQTGPGAKLFF; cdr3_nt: TGTGCCAGCAGCCTACAAACAGGGCCAGGGGCCAAACTGTTTTTT
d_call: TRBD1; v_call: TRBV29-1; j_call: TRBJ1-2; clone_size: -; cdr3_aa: CSVMTGNDGYTF; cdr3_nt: TGCAGCGTCATGACAGGGAACGATGGCTACACCTTC
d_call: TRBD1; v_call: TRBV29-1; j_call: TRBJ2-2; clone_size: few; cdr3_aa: CSVGGQGFNTGELFF; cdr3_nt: TGCAGCGTTGGGGGACAGGGGTTTAACACCGGGGAGCTGTTTTTT
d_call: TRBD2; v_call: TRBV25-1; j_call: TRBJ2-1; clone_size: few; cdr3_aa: CASSAPGLAGLVNEQFF; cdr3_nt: TGTGCCAGCAGCGCGCCGGGACTAGCGGGATTAGTCAATGAGCAGTTCTTC
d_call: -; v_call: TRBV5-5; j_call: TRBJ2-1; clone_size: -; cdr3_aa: CASSLGGTGFLDEQFF; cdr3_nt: TGTGCCAGCAGCTTGGGGGGAACCGGATTTCTCGATGAGCAGTTCTTC
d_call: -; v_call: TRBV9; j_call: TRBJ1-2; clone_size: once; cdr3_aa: CASSVGPSDDYGYTF; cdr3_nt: TGTGCCAGCAGCGTAGGTCCCAGTGATGACTATGGCTACACCTTC
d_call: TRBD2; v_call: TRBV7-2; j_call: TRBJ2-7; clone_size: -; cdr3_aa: CASSPGAPGGSYEQYF; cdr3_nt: TGTGCCAGCAGCCCCGGTGCCCCGGGGGGCTCCTACGAGCAGTACTTC
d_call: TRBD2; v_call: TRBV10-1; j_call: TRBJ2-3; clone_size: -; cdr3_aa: CASSEGLASGTQYF; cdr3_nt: TGCGCCAGCAGTGAAGGACTAGCGTCTGGTACGCAGTATTTT
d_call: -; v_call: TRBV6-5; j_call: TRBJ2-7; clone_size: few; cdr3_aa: CASSTSSYEQYF; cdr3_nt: TGTGCCAGCAGTACGAGCTCCTACGAGCAGTACTTC
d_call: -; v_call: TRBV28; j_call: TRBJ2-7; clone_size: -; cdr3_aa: CASTGSSYEQYF; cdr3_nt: TGTGCCAGCACAGGGAGCTCCTACGAGCAGTACTTC
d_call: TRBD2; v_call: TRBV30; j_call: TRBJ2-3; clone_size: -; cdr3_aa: CAWRGGTSNTQYF; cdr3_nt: TGTGCCTGGAGGGGAGGGACCTCAAATACGCAGTATTTT
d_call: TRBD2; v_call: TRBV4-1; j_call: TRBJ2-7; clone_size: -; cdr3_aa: CASSFLMGGAYEQYF; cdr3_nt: TGCGCCAGCAGCTTCCTTATGGGGGGGGCCTACGAGCAGTACTTC
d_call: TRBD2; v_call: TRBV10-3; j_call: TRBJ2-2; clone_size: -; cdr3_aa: CAIRLLAGNTGELFF; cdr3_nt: TGTGCCATCAGGCTCCTAGCGGGAAACACCGGGGAGCTGTTTTTT
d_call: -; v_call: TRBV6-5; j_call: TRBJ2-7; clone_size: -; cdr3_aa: CASSSGVGGYEQYF; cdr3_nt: TGTGCCAGCAGTTCAGGGGTTGGGGGCTACGAGCAGTACTTC
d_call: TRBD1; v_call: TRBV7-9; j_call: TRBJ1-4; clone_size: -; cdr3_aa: CASSPRQGATNEKLFF; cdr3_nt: TGTGCCAGCAGCCCTCGACAGGGGGCAACTAATGAAAAACTGTTTTTT
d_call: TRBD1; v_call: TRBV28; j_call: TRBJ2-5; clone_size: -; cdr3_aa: CASRPPDREQETQYF; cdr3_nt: TGTGCCAGCAGGCCACCCGACAGGGAACAAGAGACCCAGTACTTC
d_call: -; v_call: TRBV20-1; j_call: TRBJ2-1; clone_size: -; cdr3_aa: CSAHQNNEQFF; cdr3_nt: TGCAGTGCCCACCAGAACAATGAGCAGTTCTTC
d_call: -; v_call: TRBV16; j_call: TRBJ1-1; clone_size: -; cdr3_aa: CASSPRTRVGTEAFF; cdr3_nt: TGTGCCAGCAGCCCCCGGACGAGGGTGGGCACTGAAGCTTTCTTT
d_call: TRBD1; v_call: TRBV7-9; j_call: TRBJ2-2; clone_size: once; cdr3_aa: CASSPLPGGSGELFF; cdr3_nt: TGTGCCAGCAGCCCCCTCCCAGGGGGCTCCGGGGAGCTGTTTTTT
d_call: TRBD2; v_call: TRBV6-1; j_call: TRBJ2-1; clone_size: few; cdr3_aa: CASSDRLADYNEQFF; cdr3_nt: TGTGCCAGCAGTGATCGACTAGCAGACTACAATGAGCAGTTCTTC
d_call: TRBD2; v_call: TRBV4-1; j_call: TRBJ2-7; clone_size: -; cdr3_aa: CASSLLSGTHYEQYF; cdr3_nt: TGCGCCAGCAGCCTACTTAGCGGGACGCACTACGAGCAGTACTTC
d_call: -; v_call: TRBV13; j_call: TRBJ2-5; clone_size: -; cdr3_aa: CASSQGSGSGETQYF; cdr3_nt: TGTGCCAGCAGCCAAGGTAGCGGAAGTGGGGAGACCCAGTACTTC
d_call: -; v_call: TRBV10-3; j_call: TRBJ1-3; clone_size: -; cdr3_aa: CAISESTLAASLGNTIYF; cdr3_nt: TGTGCCATCAGTGAGTCGACTCTGGCCGCAAGTCTCGGAAACACCATATATTTT
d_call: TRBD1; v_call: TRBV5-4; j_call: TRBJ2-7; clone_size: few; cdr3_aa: CASSRLDRANSYEQYF; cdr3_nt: TGTGCCAGCAGCCGACTCGACAGGGCCAACTCCTACGAGCAGTACTTC
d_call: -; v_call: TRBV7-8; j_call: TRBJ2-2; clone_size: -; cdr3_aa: CASSSGGSITGELFF; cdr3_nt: TGTGCCAGCAGCTCGGGGGGCTCTATCACCGGGGAGCTGTTTTTT
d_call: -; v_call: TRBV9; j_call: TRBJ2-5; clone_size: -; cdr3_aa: CASSVDPGYGTKETQYF; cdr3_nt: TGTGCCAGCAGCGTAGACCCAGGTTACGGGACAAAAGAGACCCAGTACTTC
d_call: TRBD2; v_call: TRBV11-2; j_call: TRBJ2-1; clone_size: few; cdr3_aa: CASSLSGTAYNEQFF; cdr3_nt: TGTGCCAGCAGCCTTAGCGGGACGGCCTACAATGAGCAGTTCTTC
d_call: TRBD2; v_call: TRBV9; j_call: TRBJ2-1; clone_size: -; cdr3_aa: CASSVVLAGVDEQFF; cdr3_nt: TGTGCCAGCAGCGTAGTGCTAGCGGGAGTCGATGAGCAGTTCTTC
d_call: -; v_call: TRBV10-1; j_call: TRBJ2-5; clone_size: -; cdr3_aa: CASSETAYQETQYF; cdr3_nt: TGCGCCAGCAGTGAGACGGCGTACCAAGAGACCCAGTACTTC
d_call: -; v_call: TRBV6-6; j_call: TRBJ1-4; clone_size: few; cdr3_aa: CASSLESFGEKLFF; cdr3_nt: TGTGCCAGCAGCCTTGAGTCTTTTGGGGAAAAACTGTTTTTT
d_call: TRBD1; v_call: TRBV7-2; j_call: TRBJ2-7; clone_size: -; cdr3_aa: CASSYNRGLYEQYF; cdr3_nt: TGTGCCAGCAGCTATAACAGGGGGCTCTACGAGCAGTACTTC
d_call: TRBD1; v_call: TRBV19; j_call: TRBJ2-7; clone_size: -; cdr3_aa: CASSIEGTGNREQYF; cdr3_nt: TGTGCCAGTAGTATAGAAGGGACAGGGAATAGGGAGCAGTACTTC